This T cell receptor (beta chain) was identified in a study of cytomegalovirus exposure and HLA in healthy donors. Study-wide findings and caveats: In a later analysis, V- and J-gene trimming of beta chains associated with a DCLRE1C missense variant, replicated independently.

The primer mix had 60 Vbeta and 13 Jbeta primers. TCRdb's table, derived via immunoSEQ multiplex PCR, lists solely in-frame clones and lacks some. Among around 130,000 clones, roughly 82% were seen once, and the ten largest hold about 2.5%. This clone was found once. As yet, its antigen is unknown. The germline V gene encodes CDR1 GTSNPN and CDR2 SVGIG (reference sequence). The CDR3 contains 14 residues. V gave up 0 bases and J gave up 3 bases; unmatched junction bases: 3. The chain combines TRBV30 with TRBJ2-3; 7 bases are a match to TRBD1. The origin of this receptor is a man aged 45 to 65 in good health and CMV-seronegative. The material sequenced was PBMCs. CDR3 sequence: CAWSVQGLTDTQYF. CDR3 sequence (DNA): TGTGCCTGGAGTGTACAGGGGCTTACAGATACGCAGTATTTT.